What follows are 2 T cell receptor beta chains derived from one specimen sequenced in a study of PD-1 blockade in classical Hodgkin lymphoma. The patients all showed relapse after autologous stem cell transplantation, while their brentuximab vedotin exposure varied. The assay was immunoSEQ multiplex PCR, and TCRdb's table has in-frame clones only and misses some. The table includes 57,000 or so clones, about 91% detected once. Material: peripheral blood mononuclear cells (PBMCs), obtained at baseline. The origin of the receptors is a human donor with classical Hodgkin lymphoma.

The chain joins TRBV11-2 to TRBJ1-3; D remains unclear. The CDR3 loop spans 15 amino acids. Trimming shortened V by 3 bases and J by 2 bases, and 11 bases separated the two germline ends. The germline CDR1 and CDR2 sequences are SGHAT and FQNNGV. The CDR3 here is CASSFSPSAGNTIYF. For the CDR3, the DNA is TGTGCCAGCAGCTTTTCACCCAGCGCTGGAAACACCATATATTTT.

J is TRBJ2-3 and V is TRBV7-8; TRBD1 agrees at 8 bases. V lost 4 bases and J lost 4; bases outside the gene matches: 4. In germline, CDR1 is SGHVS, CDR2 FQNEAQ. The CDR3 is made up of 14 amino acids. CDR3 in DNA: TGTGCCAGCAGCTCGGACAGGGTCCCAGATACGCAGTATTTT. It encodes CASSSDRVPDTQYF.